One and the same sample provided the 12 T cell receptor beta chains below, sequenced in a study of chemoradiotherapy in HPV16-positive cancers. Sequencing was performed with immunoSEQ multiplex PCR; in TCRdb, only in-frame clones are kept and a portion is missing. The profile shows about 35,000 clones, roughly 90% of them singletons. The sequences come from blood, collected from a patient who underwent chemoradiotherapy. The receptor set was obtained from a human donor with HPV-associated anogenital cancer.

This clone appeared a single time. The rearrangement links TRBV6-4 to TRBJ2-2; 9 bases are a match to TRBD2. The trim removed 0 bases at V and 5 bases at J, leaving 7 bases unmatched. CDR3 size: 17 residues. Per the germline V gene, CDR1 is MRHNA and CDR2 is SNTAGT. CDR3 in DNA: TGTGCCAGCAGTGACTCGGCGGGGGGGGGAACAACCGGGGAGCTGTTTTTT. Its translation: CASSDSAGGGTTGELFF.

The CDR3 coding sequence is TGTGCCAGCAGTAACTACGGATCGGGGACTAATGAAAAACTGTTTTTT. Amino acids: CASSNYGSGTNEKLFF. The chain recombines TRBV6-5 with TRBJ1-4; no firm D call. The V end lost 5 bases, the J end lost 2 bases, and 15 bases lay between the germline ends. The CDR3 consists of 16 residues. The V gene's germline CDR1 is MNHEY and CDR2 SVGAGI.

The chain combines TRBV6-1 with TRBJ2-2; no clear D. V lost 6 bases and J 4 bases, leaving 12 bases between the germline ends. This CDR3 region has 14 residues. Germline CDR1 MNHNS, CDR2 SASEGT. The CDR3 region has the DNA TGTGCCAGCAGGGTCGACTGGAGCACCGGGGAGCTGTTTTTT. It codes for CASRVDWSTGELFF.

This chain connects TRBV7-9 to TRBJ2-2, with a tentative D call TRBD2 (6 bases). V lost 3 bases, J lost 4 bases, and 6 bases lay in between. The CDR3 spans 13 residues. CDR1 is SEHNR and CDR2 is FQNEAQ in the germline V gene (reference sequence). The CDR3 DNA reads as TGTGCCAGCAGCTTCGGGGGCACCGGGGAGCTGTTTTTT. The encoded protein is CASSFGGTGELFF.

V is TRBV5-4 and J is TRBJ2-3, with 10 nucleotides matching TRBD2. V lost 10 bases to trimming and J lost 4 bases; unmatched junction nucleotides: 15. Germline assignment: CDR1 SGHNT and CDR2 YYREEE (reference sequence). The CDR3 totals 16 residues. This CDR3 is CAPGRSGGAGSDTQYF. The CDR3 DNA reads TGTGCCCCCGGTAGGAGCGGGGGGGCGGGTTCAGATACGCAGTATTTT.

The chain employs TRBV18 and TRBJ2-7, with D uncertain. The CDR3 covers 15 residues. CDR1 and CDR2 (germline): KGHSH, LQKENI. V was pared by 2 bases and J by 2 bases, with 13 bases between. In nucleotides, the CDR3 is TGTGCCAGCTCACCATCGGCAGGTCTGGCCTACGAGCAGTACTTC. It translates to CASSPSAGLAYEQYF. Full variable domain (rest looked up from reference TRBV18 and TRBJ2-7): NAGVMQNPRHLVRRRGQEARLRCSPMKGHSHVYWYRQLPEEGLKFMVYLQKENIIDESGMPKERFSAEFPKEGPSILRIQQVVRGDSAAYFCASSPSAGLAYEQYFGPGTRLTVT.

The V and J genes are TRBV5-6 and TRBJ1-4, with unresolved D. CDR3 length: 13 amino acids. CDR1 and CDR2 (germline): SGHDT, YYEEEE. V was pared by 6 bases and J by 7 bases, with 13 bases between. CDR3: CASTLRVAEKLFF. The DNA for the CDR3 is TGTGCCAGCACTCTGCGGGTCGCTGAAAAACTGTTTTTT.

The gene calls are TRBV13 and TRBJ2-7; D perhaps matches TRBD1 (5 bases). CDR1 PRHDT and CDR2 FYEKMQ come from the germline V gene (reference sequence). The CDR3 length is 15 residues. The V gene lost 0 bases and the J gene lost 4 bases, with 13 bases spanning the gap. In DNA, the CDR3 is TGTGCCAGCAGCTTAGGAGTCGCAGGACAATACGAGCAGTACTTC. It codes for CASSLGVAGQYEQYF. The whole variable domain, remainder taken from reference TRBV13 and TRBJ2-7, is AAGVIQSPRHLIKEKRETATLKCYPIPRHDTVYWYQQGPGQDPQFLISFYEKMQSDKGSIPDRFSAQQFSDYHSELNMSSLELGDSALYFCASSLGVAGQYEQYFGPGTRLTVT.

CDR3 region: CASPIQGSGYTF. The DNA of the CDR3 is TGTGCCAGCCCCATACAGGGGTCTGGCTACACCTTC. The chain couples TRBV6-5 to TRBJ1-2, with TRBD1 matching 7 bases. The junction had 7 bases not matched to a gene; V was cut back by 8 bases and J by 7 bases. This CDR3 comprises 12 residues. Germline CDR1 and CDR2: MNHEY and SVGAGI.

The gene calls are TRBV5-5 and TRBJ2-7; the match to TRBD2 covers 8 bases. The CDR3 has 16 amino acids. From germline, CDR1 is SGHKS and CDR2 YYEKEE (reference sequence). V shed 4 bases and J 4 bases; nucleotides not matched to a gene: 13. The chain's CDR3 is CASSEREGPRRYEQYF. DNA for the CDR3: TGTGCCAGCAGCGAACGGGAGGGCCCCCGGAGATACGAGCAGTACTTC.

The chain carries TRBV11-3 and TRBJ1-2, with D possibly TRBD1 on 5 matching bases. CDR1 and CDR2 from the germline V gene are SGHNT and YENEEA. The CDR3 runs 15 residues. V lost 5 bases to trimming and J lost 4 bases, with 17 bases between them. The CDR3 region is CASSLAGQSLYGYTF. The DNA of the CDR3 is TGTGCCAGCAGCCTGGCGGGGCAGTCCCTCTATGGCTACACCTTC.

The rearrangement joins TRBV5-6 to TRBJ1-2; weak D call: TRBD1 (6 bases). The CDR3 is made up of 15 amino acids. The germline V and J ends were trimmed by 4 bases and 3 bases, with 16 bases remaining between them. In germline, CDR1 is SGHDT, CDR2 YYEEEE. The CDR3 region is CASSPGQGQYYGYTF. The CDR3 DNA sequence: TGTGCCAGCAGCCCCGGTCAGGGGCAATACTATGGCTACACCTTC.